This entry describes one T cell receptor beta chain. This entry belongs to a study of blood T cell repertoires in COVID-19. Study-level background: COVID-19 samples from acute and convalescent phases originated in the United States, Italy and Spain. PBMCs, B-cell-depleted T cells, or T cells provided the cDNA or gDNA that made up the material.

CDR3 length equals 15 residues. Germline CDR1 reads SGDLS; CDR2 reads YYNGEE. V shed 2 bases, J shed 9 bases, and the junction held 8 bases outside the gene matches. How the authors handled the data: Estimation of nucleated cell counts was performed using reference gene primer amplification. Profiled with immunoSEQ multiplex PCR; TCRdb holds only in-frame clones, not every one. The V and J calls and the clone size are those of that table, but D and trimming were determined from the DNA. This sample carries roughly 200,000 clones, roughly 80% of them seen once, and the ten largest clones take 4.4%. This TCR was sampled from a man aged 50 to 59 with active or convalescent COVID-19. The rearrangement joins TRBV9 to TRBJ1-6; 7 bases align to TRBD1. The sequencing sample was made of peripheral blood. The CDR3 spells CASSVLTGMGSPLHF. CDR3 nucleotides: TGTGCCAGCAGCGTCCTGACAGGGATGGGTTCACCCCTCCACTTT.